This T cell receptor beta chain was sequenced in a study of blood T cell repertoires in COVID-19 (TCRdb year 2020). With regard to the full study: Collaborator samples came from the United States, Italy and Spain and covered acute and convalescent phases of COVID-19. The material from the prospective study consisted of cDNA or gDNA derived from T cells, B-cell-depleted T cells, or PBMCs. Where available, HLA class I and class II types were obtained from metadata supplied by the sample provider rather than from assay-based typing. The samples were drawn from two sources: the first 160 participants of the ongoing ImmuneRACE study, and approximately 1,300 subjects contributed by 6 global collaborators. Deeply sampled blood TCRbeta repertoires from subjects exposed to, actively infected with, or recovered from COVID-19 were included in the dataset. The repertoires were made available in a free public database intended to serve as a resource for research on the immune response to SARS-CoV-2. Nearly every sample came with metadata listing a de-identified subject ID, COVID-19 status, age in years and sex. The investigation overall reported the following: The amount of clinical and demographic metadata varied by source and participant and was provided uncurated.

The immunoSEQ Assay, a bias-controlled multiplex PCR, was used to amplify TCRbeta CDR3 regions from genomic DNA. As for how the authors treated the data: The number of nucleated cells in each sample was estimated from the amplification of reference gene primers within the assay. To quantify the absolute abundance of each unique TCRbeta CDR3 rearrangement, sequence reads were collapsed and filtered. For each sample, productive Simpson clonality was calculated as the square root of Simpson's diversity index across productive rearrangements. Drawn from immuneACCESS, this table holds only the in-frame rearrangements with V and J called that TCRdb kept. Clones are partly lost; checked studies trace under half to an unresolved V gene and leave the rest unexplained. Clone size and V and J calls were adopted from that table, with D and trimming inferred from the DNA. The table for this sample lists 150,000 to 200,000 clones; roughly 80% of them were counted only once. 6.5% to 9% of the sample is taken by the ten largest.

The CDR3 has 15 amino acids, counting the end cysteine and phenylalanine. The read is trimmed to its CDR3 DNA, 45 bases read in frame from base 1. The germline V gene supplies CDR1 SGHRS and CDR2 YFSETQ. One collaborating source in Seattle enrolled patients during active infection and followed them longitudinally through the course of disease. Each collaborating institution followed its own protocols to collect whole blood in K2EDTA tubes. Collaborator samples were shipped for TCRbeta analysis as frozen whole blood, isolated PBMCs, or DNA extracted from either sample type. Comments on this clone: This receptor's antigen is unknown. An end of the junction does not agree with germline; a read error may underlie this.

This sequence originates from an elderly woman with COVID-19, enrolled during active disease. The rearranged chain carries TRBV5-1 and TRBJ1-2; the D gene remains uncertain. The sample comprised peripheral blood. The CDR3 corresponds to CASSLAEPSKYGYTF. The DNA sequence is as follows: TGCGCCAGCAGCTTGGCCGAACCGTCTAAATATGGCTACACCTTC.